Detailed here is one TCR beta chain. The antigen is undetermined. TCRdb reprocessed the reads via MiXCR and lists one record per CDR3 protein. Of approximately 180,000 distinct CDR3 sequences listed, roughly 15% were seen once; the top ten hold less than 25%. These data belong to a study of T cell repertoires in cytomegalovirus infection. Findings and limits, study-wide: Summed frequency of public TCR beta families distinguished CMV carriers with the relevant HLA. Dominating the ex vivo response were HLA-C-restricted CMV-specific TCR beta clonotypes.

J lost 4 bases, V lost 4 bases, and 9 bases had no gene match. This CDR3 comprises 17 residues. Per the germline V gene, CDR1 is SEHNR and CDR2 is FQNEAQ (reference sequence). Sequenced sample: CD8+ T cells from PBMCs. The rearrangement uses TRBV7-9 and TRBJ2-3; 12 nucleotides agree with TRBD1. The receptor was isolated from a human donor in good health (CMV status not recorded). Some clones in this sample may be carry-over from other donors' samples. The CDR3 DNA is TGTGCCAGCAGCTCCATGGGACAGGGGGCGATGGCAGATACGCAGTATTTT. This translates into CASSSMGQGAMADTQYF.